What follows is one TCR beta chain and its context. Its antigen is not known. This record comes from a study of T cell repertoires and Cas9 in healthy adults. Study-wide context: Multi-effector potency, cytotoxicity and lineage were assessed in SpCas9-reactive CD4 and CD8 T cells. Study findings and constraints: SpCas9-reactive regulatory T cells reportedly mitigated SpCas9-reactive effector T cells in vitro.

Profiling relied on immunoSEQ multiplex PCR, and the TCRdb table lists in-frame clones only, not all of them. The sample has around 23,000 clones, less than 95% seen once; the top ten hold more than 0.65%. V dropped 6 bases and J dropped 10 bases, with 18 bases sitting between them. Germline V CDR1 and CDR2: SGHNT, YENEEA. The CDR3 runs 13 residues. This receptor was taken from a human donor in good health. Sequencing used CD4+ effector T cells (CD127+, CD25-, CD137-, CD154-) from PBMCs; culture status not recorded. The chain joins TRBV11-3 to TRBJ1-1, with D possibly being TRBD1 (5 bases). This CDR3 reads CASSPGRASPAFF. Here the CDR3 DNA reads TGTGCCAGCAGTCCCGGCAGGGCTTCTCCAGCTTTCTTT.